This T cell receptor (beta chain) was recorded in a study of metastatic and nonmetastatic thyroid tumors. Patients underwent thyroid surgery, and none had received any treatment before it. The J segment lost 7 bases and the V segment lost 9 bases, leaving 3 bases of the junction unmatched. This CDR3 comprises 13 residues. Germline assignment: CDR1 MNHNS and CDR2 SASEGT. TCRdb re-called clones via MiXCR from the PCR reads. The sample consists of approximately 37,000 clones, approximately 16% of them appearing once. This TCR came from a female donor with papillary thyroid cancer or a benign thyroid nodule (not recorded which). Some clones in this sample may be carry-over from other donors' samples. The V gene is TRBV6-1, the J gene TRBJ1-6; TRBD1 agrees at 10 bases. The specimen sequenced was blood. CDR3 amino acids: CARTGQGNSPLHF. The CDR3 nucleotides read TGTGCCAGGACGGGACAGGGGAATTCACCCCTCCACTTT.